Described below is a single T cell receptor (beta chain) sequence and its context. At one end the junction does not follow the germline gene, possibly because of a read error. The data stem from a study of blood T cell repertoires in COVID-19. The assay was immunoSEQ multiplex PCR, and TCRdb's table has in-frame clones only and misses some. The table has 150,000 to 200,000 clones, over 80% seen once; the top ten hold under 5.5%. What was sequenced was peripheral blood. This clonotype was sampled from a woman in her 30s with acute or convalescent COVID-19.

CDR3 sequence (DNA): TGTGCCAGCAGTTTAGGAGGGTCCAATGGAAAACTGTTTTTT. This gives the protein CASSLGGSNGKLFF. This chain links TRBV28 with TRBJ1-4; D not resolved. Germline CDR1 and CDR2: MDHEN and SYDVKM. The CDR3 spans 14 residues.